This section outlines one T cell receptor beta chain sequence together with its context. Germline assignment: CDR1 SGHTS and CDR2 YDEGEE. The CDR3 covers 16 residues. The V end was cut by 0 bases, the J end by 0 bases, with 10 bases between. Unsorted samples relied on 89 million or so PBMCs, which served as the source of genomic DNA. This entry belongs to a study of shared clonotypes between healthy human individuals. In the authors' methods: Junction-only sequences without quality scores were provided by ImmunoSEQ, so filtering was different. Data came from immunoSEQ multiplex PCR; TCRdb stores just in-frame clones and leaves some out. The V and J calls and clone size were taken over from that table, and D and trimming were inferred from the DNA. The table includes approximately 460,000 clones, roughly 80% detected once.

The V call is TRBV5-8, the J call TRBJ1-3, with D unclear. The source material was PBMCs. The receptor was isolated from a woman aged 35 to 49 in good health. Some clones in this sample may be carry-over from other donors' samples. CDR3 loop: CASSLGSSLSGNTIYF. DNA for the CDR3: TGTGCCAGCAGCTTGGGCTCCTCTCTCTCTGGAAACACCATATATTTT.